This record concerns one T cell receptor beta chain sequence. This clonotype appeared a few times. Its antigen is unknown. Base-call qualities are not available, and no considerably larger clone is one nucleotide away. The data originate from a study of vaccination and CD4 T cells after COVID-19 (dated by TCRdb to 2022 to 2024). Background for the entire study: The convalescent cohort included six males and four females, with two Hispanic individuals, seven Caucasians, two Asians and one multiracial person. Each participant got two doses of either the Pfizer-BioNTech BNT162b2 vaccine (n=8) or the Moderna mRNA-1273 vaccine (n=2). Post-COVID blood samples from convalescent patients were collected a median of roughly 100 days after diagnosis, with a range of about 35 to 161 days. The time from the second vaccine dose to post-vaccine blood sampling had a median of roughly 70 days and ranged from 14 to 241 days. Overlapping spike peptide pools from SARS-CoV-2 and from the common cold coronaviruses HCoV-NL63, HCoV-OC43 and HCoV-229E were used as culture stimuli. Control cultures used a CEFX viral epitope pool as positive control, an HIV-1 Nef peptide pool as negative control, or no peptide. In around nine COVID-19 convalescent patients and a few infection-naive healthy vaccine recipients, the spike-specific CD4+ TCR repertoire before mRNA vaccination was compared with the repertoire after mRNA vaccination. In an earlier paper using these donors, memory CD4+ T cell crossreactivity between SARS-CoV-2 and common cold coronavirus spike proteins was assessed at the TCR clonotype level.

From the cysteine through the phenylalanine, the CDR3 covers 14 amino acids. Only CDR3 DNA is held: 42 bases, read in frame from base 1. V was cut back by 5 bases and J by 1 base, leaving a gap of 13 bases between them. In the germline V gene (reference sequence), CDR1 corresponds to DFQATT and CDR2 to SNEGSKA. The sample's treatment or condition label, in plain terms: approximately nine-day PBMC culture with coronavirus spike peptide pools or control peptides (ViraFEST assay). CD4+ T cells from unexposed donors were collected before the COVID-19 pandemic (2011-2018). To expand antigen-specific T cells with peptide pools and then pick out the expanded clonotypes through TCR sequencing, the study relied on the ViraFEST assay. Each well held about 1.8 million PBMCs cultured with approximately 9.2 ug/ml peptide pools in IMDM containing 5% human AB serum and approximately 10 IU/ml IL-2. On days 3 and 7, half of the culture medium was replaced with fresh IL-2-containing medium. After 10 to 11 days of culture, CD4+ T cells were isolated by negative selection with the EasySep CD4+ T cell isolation kit. Unexposed donor CD4+ T cells were tested for reactivity to SARS-CoV-2 S and N and four common cold coronavirus spike pools, as cell number allowed. Ficoll-Paque Plus gradient centrifugation was used to isolate PBMCs from whole blood, and the isolated PBMCs were then either used fresh or cryopreserved at -140C. In general, triplicate wells were set up for every culture condition. Leukapheresis product for the unexposed donors was purchased commercially.

Library method: PCR. TCR sequencing of DNA from cultured CD4+ T cells used the Oncomine TCR Beta short-read assay at the Johns Hopkins FTIC core. The QIAamp micro DNA kit was used to extract genomic DNA from the cultured CD4+ T cells. The Oncomine TCR Beta libraries from cultured CD4+ T cells were pooled using unique dual indexes and then sequenced on an Illumina iSeq 100. Per the original workflow: Non-productive sequences were filtered out, and CDR3s that did not start with C, did not end with F or W, or were shorter than 7 amino acids were discarded. The MANAFEST web application was used to identify antigen-specific clonotypes by comparing peptide-stimulated wells against reference wells and other culture wells. For a clone to be called positive, the clone needed an FDR below 0.05, an odds ratio above 5, and a productive frequency above 0.1% in at least two of three replicate wells. A clonotype counted as cross-reactive if it showed significant expansion both in the SARS-CoV-2 spike wells and in at least one common cold coronavirus spike condition. Similarity between CDR3 sequences was evaluated in R version 3.6.1 using Levenshtein distances (stringdist) and unrooted phylogenetic trees (ape). The raw public reads went through TCRdb reprocessing: fastp at Q25, MiXCR clone calling, in-frame beta chains kept. Rows are unified per CDR3 protein, each entry keeping the most common DNA and genes. These V and J calls derive from TCRdb rather than the authors' analysis. The sample table contains about 9,400 distinct CDR3 sequences; only one count was recorded for 33% of them. About 22% of the sample is in the top ten clones.

General findings and caveats noted by the study authors: Nearly all vaccine-specific clones in convalescent patients (304 of 307) were mono-reactive for SARS-CoV-2 spike rather than cross-reactive with common cold coronaviruses. In convalescent patients, a median approximately 90% of post-vaccine SARS-CoV-2-reactive clones were detected only after vaccination, suggesting vaccine-specific priming. An increase in the median number of SARS-CoV-2-reactive clonotypes from approximately 21 after infection to 35 to 40 after vaccination was observed, but the change was not found to be significant. The study included relatively few convalescent patients and did not analyze early timepoints after natural infection.

Sequencing input: CD4+ T cells from blood, cultured in vitro. The receptor comes from a human donor in good health. Recombination joined TRBV20-1 with TRBJ2-3, with an unclear D gene assignment. For the CDR3, the sequence is CSAGRGWGTDTQYF. The nucleotides are TGCAGTGCTGGACGTGGTTGGGGCACAGATACGCAGTATTTT.